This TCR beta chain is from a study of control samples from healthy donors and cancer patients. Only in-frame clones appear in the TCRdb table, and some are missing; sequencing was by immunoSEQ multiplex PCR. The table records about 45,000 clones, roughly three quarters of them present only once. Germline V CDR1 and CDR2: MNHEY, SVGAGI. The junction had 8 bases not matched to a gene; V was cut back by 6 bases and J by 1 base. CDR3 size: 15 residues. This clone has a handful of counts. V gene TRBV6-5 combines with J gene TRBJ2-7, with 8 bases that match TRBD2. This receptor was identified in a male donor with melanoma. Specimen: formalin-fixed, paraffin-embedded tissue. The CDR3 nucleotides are TGTGCCAGCAGCCGGAGCGGGAGTATGTCCTACGAGCAGTACTTC. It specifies CASSRSGSMSYEQYF.